Listed here are 10 T cell receptor beta chains from one sample, sequenced in a study of CD8 T cells in ankylosing spondylitis (dated by TCRdb to between 2016 and 2019). Library creation used 5' RACE. Sequencing was performed on an Illumina HiSeq 2500. Using fastp trimming at Q25 and MiXCR clonotype assembly, TCRdb reanalyzed the public sequencing data and kept in-frame beta chains. Entries are consolidated by CDR3 protein sequence, retaining the most common genes and DNA. Here the sample has more than 110,000 distinct CDR3 sequences; more than 7% occur a single time. The ten biggest clones cover 7.3% of the sample. The sequenced material came from synovial fluid, either unsorted or a sorted T cell fraction (not recorded which). Receptor source: a male donor with ankylosing spondylitis.

Ten or more counts support this clonotype. The chain is built from TRBV20-1 and TRBJ2-3; no clear D gene. The CDR3 spans 11 residues. CDR1 DFQATT and CDR2 SNEGSKA come from the germline V gene (reference sequence). The V end was cut by 4 bases, the J end by 5 bases, with 7 bases between. As DNA, the CDR3 is TGCAGTGCTATGATTTTAGATACGCAGTATTTT. Translating it yields CSAMILDTQYF.

The table lists this clonotype with many counts. This sequence joins TRBV10-3 and TRBJ1-6; 7 bases line up with TRBD1. Trimming removed 6 bases from V and 6 bases from J; junction bases left unmatched: 2. The CDR3 length is 13 residues. Germline CDR1 is ENHRY and CDR2 is SYGVKD. CDR3 nucleotide sequence: TGTGCCATCAGGGGGACAGCTAATTCACCCCTCCACTTT. Amino acids: CAIRGTANSPLHF.

This clonotype was counted at least ten times. One junction end disagrees with the germline gene, perhaps due to a read error. V and J are TRBV24-1 and TRBJ2-3, with TRBD2 identical over 7 bases. The CDR3 has 12 amino acids. CDR1 KGHDR and CDR2 SFDVKD come from the germline V gene. The CDR3 region has the DNA TGTGCCGCCAGCGGGACCACAGATACGCAGTATTTT. It yields the protein CAASGTTDTQYF.

This clonotype was recorded many times. The V gene is TRBV10-3, the J gene TRBJ1-2, with 9 nucleotides matching TRBD1. Germline-derived CDR1 and CDR2 are ENHRY and SYGVKD. This CDR3 contains 16 residues. The junction had 6 bases not matched to a gene; V was cut back by 4 bases and J by 0 bases. CDR3 DNA: TGTGCCATCAGTGGGGGACAGGGCTCTCCTAACTATGGCTACACCTTC. This codes for CAISGGQGSPNYGYTF.

This rearrangement joins TRBV6-5 to TRBJ1-1; no clear D gene. Between the trimmed V and J ends, which lost 2 bases and 1 base, there was a span of 11 bases. Germline CDR1 reads MNHEY; CDR2 reads SVGAGI. The CDR3 contains 15 residues. Written as DNA, the CDR3 is TGTGCCAGCAGTTACACGCCGACTGAGAACACTGAAGCTTTCTTT. Translated: CASSYTPTENTEAFF.

This clonotype was seen many times. The chain uses TRBV7-2 and TRBJ2-1; weak D call: TRBD1 (5 bases). CDR3 size: 12 residues. V gave up 3 bases and J gave up 9 bases, with 9 bases separating them. Germline CDR1 is SGHTA and CDR2 is FQGNSA. The CDR3 coding sequence is TGTGCCAGCAGCTTCCCAGGGTTTGAGCAGTTCTTC. It is translated as CASSFPGFEQFF.

This clonotype was recorded at least ten times. This rearrangement joins TRBV28 to TRBJ1-3; D is ambiguous. V lost 6 bases to trimming and J lost 1 base, with 13 bases between them. The CDR3 extends over 15 amino acids. Germline V lookup: CDR1 MDHEN, CDR2 SYDVKM. The CDR3 loop reads CASRAHRSSGNTIYF. The CDR3 region has the DNA TGTGCCAGCAGGGCGCATCGGAGTTCTGGAAACACCATATATTTT.

This clonotype has just a few counts. The chain recombines TRBV28 with TRBJ1-3; weak D call: TRBD1 (5 bases). This CDR3 spans 15 amino acids. Per the germline V gene, CDR1 is MDHEN and CDR2 is SYDVKM. The germline V and J ends were trimmed by 2 bases and 3 bases, with 11 bases remaining between them. CDR3 loop: CASSLGGTGGNTIYF. CDR3 nucleotide sequence: TGTGCCAGCAGTTTAGGGGGAACAGGTGGAAACACCATATATTTT. Full variable domain (rest looked up from reference TRBV28 and TRBJ1-3): DVKVTQSSRYLVKRTGEKVFLECVQDMDHENMFWYRQDPGLGLRLIYFSYDVKMKEKGDIPEGYSVSREKKERFSLILESASTNQTSMYLCASSLGGTGGNTIYFGEGSWLTVV.

This clonotype was seen ten or more times. The rearrangement joins TRBV29-1 to TRBJ2-7; 10 nucleotides match TRBD1. Losses at the gene ends were 6 bases for V and 4 bases for J; bases not matched to a gene: 6. This CDR3 is built from 13 residues. In germline, CDR1 is SQVTM, CDR2 ANQGSEA. CDR3 coding DNA: TGCAGCGTCGATGGGACAGGGGAGTACGAGCAGTACTTC. Protein: CSVDGTGEYEQYF.

Ten or more counts support this clonotype. This chain links TRBV4-1 with TRBJ1-3, with no clear D. CDR3 size: 17 residues. Trimming stripped 0 bases from V and 0 bases from J, with 12 bases between. Germline lookup yields CDR1 MGHRA and CDR2 YSYEKL. As DNA, the CDR3 is TGCGCCAGCAGCCAAGAAGACAAATCCTTCTCTGGAAACACCATATATTTT. This codes for CASSQEDKSFSGNTIYF.